A single sample is the source of the 15 T cell receptor beta chains below, sequenced in a study of CD8+CD57+ T cells in acquired aplastic anemia. Genomic DNA provided the template from which TCR beta VDJ and CDR3 profiles were obtained. TCRdb reprocessed the reads via MiXCR and lists one record per CDR3 protein. The sample records 200,000 to 250,000 distinct CDR3 sequences, roughly 35% being singletons. Source material: sorted CD4+, CD8+, or CD8+CD57+ T cells (not recorded which) from PBMCs. These receptors were obtained from a human donor in good health, serving as a control.

The chain combines TRBV6-5 with TRBJ1-1; weak D call: TRBD1 (5 bases). This CDR3 spans 13 amino acids. V shed 2 bases and J shed 3 bases, with 7 bases lying between them. From germline, CDR1 is MNHEY and CDR2 SVGAGI. CDR3: CASSYGGDTEAFF. The CDR3 nucleotides read TGTGCCAGCAGTTACGGGGGGGACACTGAAGCTTTCTTT.

V gene TRBV2 combines with J gene TRBJ2-1; 12 bases fit TRBD2. The CDR3 spans 14 residues. Germline V gene lookup returns CDR1 SNHLY and CDR2 FYNNEI. V shed 6 bases and J 7 bases; nucleotides not matched to a gene: 4. CDR3 nucleotides: TGTGCCAGCAGCCGGACTAGCGGGACTAATGAGCAGTTCTTC. Translated: CASSRTSGTNEQFF. The full variable domain, completed using reference TRBV2 and TRBJ2-1, is EPEVTQTPSHQVTQMGQEVILRCVPISNHLYFYWYRQILGQKVEFLVSFYNNEISEKSEIFDDQFSVERPDGSNFTLKIRSTKLEDSAMYFCASSRTSGTNEQFFGPGTRLTVL.

The CDR3 DNA is TGCGCCAGCACCCCATCCCGGGGGAGGAATGAGCAGTTCTTC. This codes for CASTPSRGRNEQFF. The rearrangement links TRBV4-1 to TRBJ2-1; TRBD2 is a possible D gene (6 bases). Germline CDR1 MGHRA, CDR2 YSYEKL. V lost 7 bases, J lost 7 bases, and 17 bases lay in between. The CDR3 consists of 14 residues.

This clonotype has only one observation. This sequence joins TRBV15 and TRBJ2-5; D remains ambiguous. CDR3 size: 14 residues. Trimming cost V 2 bases and J 5 bases, with 12 bases left between them. From germline, CDR1 is LNHNV and CDR2 YYDKDF (reference sequence). CDR3 loop: CATSRLQFTETQYF. The CDR3 bases are TGTGCCACCAGCAGATTACAGTTTACGGAGACCCAGTACTTC.

The chain uses TRBV27 and TRBJ2-5; maybe TRBD1 (5 bases). Germline values: CDR1 MNHEY, CDR2 SMNVEV (reference sequence). The CDR3 has 15 amino acids. The ends were cut back, 2 bases at V and 3 bases at J, with 13 bases in the middle. The CDR3, as DNA: TGTGCCAGCAGTTTACGAGCGCTAGGGGAAGAGACCCAGTACTTC. It encodes CASSLRALGEETQYF.

The sample holds a few counts of this clonotype. V and J are TRBV3-1 and TRBJ2-7, with 9 bases that match TRBD1. The V gene end was trimmed by 3 bases and the J gene end by 5 bases; junction bases not matched to a gene: 11. Germline CDR1 reads LGHDT; CDR2 reads YNNKEL (reference sequence). The CDR3 has 16 residues. The DNA of the CDR3 is TGTGCCAGCAGCCAGGAACTCAACAGGGGGCCCGACGAGCAGTACTTC. It is translated as CASSQELNRGPDEQYF.

Worth noting for this clonotype: Since a much larger clone is just one base distant, this may be a read error. This rearrangement joins TRBV20-1 to TRBJ2-5; 12 bases are shared with TRBD2. The CDR3 length is 15 residues. Looked up from germline, CDR1 is DFQATT and CDR2 is SNEGSKA (reference sequence). Germline trimming cut 3 bases from V and 7 bases from J; bases unmatched to any gene: 9. For the CDR3, the DNA is TGCAGTGCTAGGGATAGGACTAGCGGGACAGTGACCCAGTACTTC. Its translation: CSARDRTSGTVTQYF.

At least ten counts were recorded for this clonotype. The genes are TRBV7-3 and TRBJ2-1; TRBD2 might be the D (5 bases). Trimming cost V 8 bases and J 6 bases, with 14 bases left between them. In germline, CDR1 is SGHTA, CDR2 FQGTGA. The CDR3 is 13 amino acids. CDR3 amino acids: CASGLASVNEQFF. CDR3 DNA sequence: TGTGCCAGCGGGTTAGCGTCAGTCAATGAGCAGTTCTTC.

Ten or more counts support this clonotype. J is TRBJ2-5 and V is TRBV7-9; possible D gene TRBD1, 5 bases. The CDR3 is made up of 16 amino acids. V lost 2 bases and J lost 5, with 18 bases in between. Germline V lookup: CDR1 SEHNR, CDR2 FQNEAQ (reference sequence). CDR3 nucleotides: TGTGCCAGCAGCTTAAGTTCGTCAGGGCTGTGGGAGACCCAGTACTTC. As protein: CASSLSSSGLWETQYF.

This clonotype has a count of ten or more. The rearrangement uses TRBV10-2 and TRBJ2-1; 8 bases map to TRBD2. Germline V gene lookup returns CDR1 WSHSY and CDR2 SAAADI. The V gene end was trimmed by 6 bases and the J gene end by 3 bases; junction bases not matched to a gene: 7. This CDR3 is built from 15 residues. CDR3: CASRSLADYYNEQFF. The CDR3 region has the DNA TGCGCCAGCAGATCACTAGCGGACTACTACAATGAGCAGTTCTTC.

The V and J genes are TRBV6-1 and TRBJ1-5; 9 bases line up with TRBD1. From germline, CDR1 is MNHNS and CDR2 SASEGT. CDR3 length equals 15 residues. After removal of 6 bases from V and 7 bases from J, the junction contained 10 bases not matched to a gene. The CDR3 coding sequence is TGTGCCAGCAGGACAACAGGGGGCTTAAGCCAGCCCCAGCATTTT. Translation: CASRTTGGLSQPQHF.

The chain links TRBV20-1 to TRBJ2-7; D remains ambiguous. Germline CDR1 DFQATT, CDR2 SNEGSKA (reference sequence). This CDR3 region has 13 residues. The V end lost 3 bases, the J end lost 0 bases, and 9 bases lay between the germline ends. The CDR3 DNA follows: TGCAGTGCTAGGGAAACTCTCTCCTACGAGCAGTACGTC. Protein: CSARETLSYEQYV.

This clonotype was observed a few times. CDR3 sequence: CASSLLAGTGELFF. DNA of the CDR3: TGTGCCAGCAGTTTATTAGCGGGGACCGGGGAGCTGTTTTTT. The gene calls are TRBV12-3 or TRBV12-4 and TRBJ2-2; 8 positions agree with TRBD2. V lost 2 bases, J lost 5 bases, and 1 base stayed unmatched. The CDR3 is made up of 14 amino acids.

This clonotype was counted ten times or more. The J gene is TRBJ1-2, the V gene TRBV5-8; the D gene is possibly TRBD1 (6 bases). Germline values: CDR1 SGHTS, CDR2 YDEGEE. The CDR3 extends over 13 amino acids. V lost 0 bases and J lost 12, with 15 bases in between. The CDR3 DNA follows: TGTGCCAGCAGCTTGGAGGGGGGGAACGGCAACACCTTC. Translation: CASSLEGGNGNTF.

Judged by abundance, this clonotype is medium-sized. This sequence joins TRBV6-1 and TRBJ2-1; the match to TRBD2 covers 11 bases. The ends lost 6 bases at V and 5 bases at J; junction bases unmatched: 6. Germline V gene data show CDR1 as MNHNS and CDR2 as SASEGT. The CDR3 contains 15 residues. DNA of the CDR3: TGTGCCAGCAGCCGAGGGACTAGCGGAGACAATGAGCAGTTCTTC. Protein sequence: CASSRGTSGDNEQFF.